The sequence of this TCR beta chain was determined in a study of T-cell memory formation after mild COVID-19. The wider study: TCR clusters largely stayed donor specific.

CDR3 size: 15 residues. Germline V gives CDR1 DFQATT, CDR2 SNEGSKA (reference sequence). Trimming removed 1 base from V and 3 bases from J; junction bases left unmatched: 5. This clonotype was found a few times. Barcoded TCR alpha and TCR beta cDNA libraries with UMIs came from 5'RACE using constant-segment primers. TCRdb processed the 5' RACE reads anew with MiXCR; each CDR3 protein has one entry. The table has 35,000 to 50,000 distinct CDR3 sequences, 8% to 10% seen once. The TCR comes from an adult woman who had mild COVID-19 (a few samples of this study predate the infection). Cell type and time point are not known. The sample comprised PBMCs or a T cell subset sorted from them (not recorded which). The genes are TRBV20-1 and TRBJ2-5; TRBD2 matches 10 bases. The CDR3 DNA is TGCAGTGCTAGAGTCAGCGGGGGGGTAGAAGAGACCCAGTACTTC. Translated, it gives CSARVSGGVEETQYF.